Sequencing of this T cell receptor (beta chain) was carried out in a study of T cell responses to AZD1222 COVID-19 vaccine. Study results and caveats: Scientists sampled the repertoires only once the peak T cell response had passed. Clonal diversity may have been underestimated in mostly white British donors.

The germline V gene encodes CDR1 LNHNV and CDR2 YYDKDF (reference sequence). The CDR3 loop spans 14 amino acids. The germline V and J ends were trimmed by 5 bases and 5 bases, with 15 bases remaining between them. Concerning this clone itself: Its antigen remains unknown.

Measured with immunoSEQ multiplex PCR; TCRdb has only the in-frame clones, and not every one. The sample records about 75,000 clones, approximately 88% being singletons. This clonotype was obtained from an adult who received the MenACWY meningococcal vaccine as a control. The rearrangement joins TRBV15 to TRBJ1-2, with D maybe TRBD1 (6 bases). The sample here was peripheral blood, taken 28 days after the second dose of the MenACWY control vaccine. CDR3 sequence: CATSSPRDKYGYTF. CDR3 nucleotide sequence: TGTGCCACCAGCTCACCCCGGGACAAATATGGCTACACCTTC.